This T cell receptor (beta chain) derives from a study of blood T cell repertoires in COVID-19. The germline V and J ends were trimmed by 4 bases and 3 bases, with 11 bases remaining between them. Germline values: CDR1 SNHLY, CDR2 FYNNEI. The CDR3 totals 14 residues. TCRdb keeps only in-frame clones here, not all; method: immunoSEQ multiplex PCR. The sample carries almost 500,000 clones, approximately 86% recorded once. Sequences were obtained from PBMCs or T cells enriched from blood (not recorded which). The chain links TRBV2 to TRBJ2-3, with a weak D call TRBD1 (5 bases). This TCR was sampled from a woman aged 55-69 years who had recovered from COVID-19. The DNA for the CDR3 is TGTGCCAGCAGTGGCAGGGCGAATACAGATACGCAGTATTTT. Amino acid sequence: CASSGRANTDTQYF.